These T cell receptor beta chains were read from a single sample in a study of cytomegalovirus exposure and HLA in healthy donors. Repertoires were generated with immunoSEQ multiplex PCR, while TCRdb's copy carries only in-frame clones and drops some. The table shows some 150,000 clones, with approximately 87% occurring only once. Input material: PBMCs. These TCRs come from a man aged 40-49 years in good health and CMV-seronegative. Both conserved end residues are part of each CDR3. The D gene is left open where the match is weak. Only some rows state a clone size, as once, few, many or a class for expanded clones.

j_gene,v_gene,d_gene,abundance,CDR3nt,CDR3aa
TRBJ2-1,TRBV18,TRBD2,-,TGTGCCAGCTCACCACAGGGACTAGCGGGAGCCTACAATGAGCAGTTCTTC,CASSPQGLAGAYNEQFF
TRBJ1-2,TRBV4-2,-,few,TGTGCCAGCAGCCAAGAACAGGGTAACTCCAGGGGCTACACCTTC,CASSQEQGNSRGYTF
TRBJ2-7,TRBV5-6,-,-,TGTGCCAGCAGCCATTCACGTGTCAGGCGCCCCTACGAGCAGTACTTC,CASSHSRVRRPYEQYF
TRBJ2-7,TRBV6-6,TRBD1,once,TGTGCCAGCAGACCGGGACAGGGGCCCCACGAGCAGTACTTC,CASRPGQGPHEQYF
TRBJ2-3,TRBV19,TRBD1,-,TGTGCCAGTAGTATAGCACCGGGACAGAGCACAGATACGCAGTATTTT,CASSIAPGQSTDTQYF
TRBJ1-2,TRBV6-5,TRBD1,-,TGTGCCAGCAGTTATACGACAGGGGGCGAGTTGGATGGCTACACCTTC,CASSYTTGGELDGYTF
TRBJ1-2,TRBV2,-,once,TGTGCCAGCAGTGTGATCGAGGGTGCTCTTGGCTACACCTTC,CASSVIEGALGYTF
TRBJ2-3,TRBV15,-,-,TGTGCCACCAGCAGTGAGACAGATACGCAGTATTTT,CATSSETDTQYF
TRBJ2-5,TRBV2,-,-,TGTGCCAGCAACACAAGACAGACCCAAGAGACCCAGTACTTC,CASNTRQTQETQYF
TRBJ1-1,TRBV6-4,TRBD1,once,TGTGCCAGCAGCCCACGGGGACAGGGCAACACTGAAGCTTTCTTT,CASSPRGQGNTEAFF
TRBJ1-1,TRBV20-1,-,-,TGCAGTGCTAGAGACGAGAATGAGGCTTTCTTT,CSARDENEAFF
TRBJ2-1,TRBV2,-,-,TGTGCCAGCAGGGGGGACTTGATTGAGCAGTTCTTC,CASRGDLIEQFF
TRBJ1-2,TRBV5-6,-,-,TGTGCCAGCAGCCAACTGGGGGGGTATCAGTTGGGTGGCTACACCTTC,CASSQLGGYQLGGYTF
TRBJ2-7,TRBV9,-,-,TGTGCCAGCAGCGTAGCGGCAGGGTTGCTCTACGAGCAGTACTTC,CASSVAAGLLYEQYF
TRBJ1-2,TRBV28,-,-,TGTGCCAGCAGTTTGCAACACCGTGGCTACACCTTC,CASSLQHRGYTF
TRBJ1-5,TRBV6-1,TRBD1,-,TGTGCCAGCACCCAGAGACAGGGTAGCAATCAGCCCCAGCATTTT,CASTQRQGSNQPQHF
TRBJ2-2,TRBV7-9,TRBD2,-,TGTGCCAGTGGACTAGCGGGTAGCACCGGGGAGCTGTTTTTT,CASGLAGSTGELFF
TRBJ1-6,TRBV11-2,TRBD1,-,TGTGCCAGCAACCCTTCGACAGGGGAAGATTCACCCCTCCACTTT,CASNPSTGEDSPLHF
TRBJ2-1,TRBV11-2,TRBD2,-,TGTGCCAGCAGCTTAAGAAGGACTAGGCGTAATGAGCAGTTCTTC,CASSLRRTRRNEQFF
TRBJ2-7,TRBV5-6,-,-,TGTGCCAGCACCCCACAGGATTCCTACGAGCAGTACTTC,CASTPQDSYEQYF
TRBJ2-1,TRBV5-1,TRBD1,-,TGCGCCAGCAGCTCTCGGACAGGGTTGGGCAATGAGCAGTTCTTC,CASSSRTGLGNEQFF
TRBJ1-5,TRBV19,-,-,TGTGCCAGTAGTATACCGGACAGAAGCAATCAGCCCCAGCATTTT,CASSIPDRSNQPQHF
TRBJ2-3,TRBV5-6,-,once,TGTGCCAGCAGCTTTCTTGGACTAAGCGGGAGCACAGATACGCAGTATTTT,CASSFLGLSGSTDTQYF
TRBJ2-1,TRBV7-9,TRBD2,-,TGTGCCAGCAGCTCGGATGTACTAGCGGGGGACAATGAGCAGTTCTTC,CASSSDVLAGDNEQFF
TRBJ2-2,TRBV2,-,-,TGTGCCAGCAGTCTAGAAACCGGGGAGCTGTTTTTT,CASSLETGELFF
TRBJ2-7,TRBV5-6,-,-,TGTGCCAGCAGCCTTTACGACAGAACCTACGAGCAGTACTTC,CASSLYDRTYEQYF
TRBJ2-3,TRBV21-1,-,-,TGTGCCAGCACCAAAGCGGGAGAATACGCAGATACGCAGTATTTT,CASTKAGEYADTQYF
TRBJ2-4,TRBV19,TRBD2,-,TGTGCCAGTGGGCCCGGGACTAGCGGTTTCTTAGCCAAAAACATTCAGTACTTC,CASGPGTSGFLAKNIQYF
TRBJ2-1,TRBV2,TRBD2,-,TGTGCCAGCAGTTCGGGACTAGCGGGATCCTACAATGAGCAGTTCTTC,CASSSGLAGSYNEQFF
TRBJ2-1,TRBV14,-,once,TGTGCCAGCAACAGGAGGGGTTCCTACAATGAGCAGTTCTTC,CASNRRGSYNEQFF
TRBJ2-7,TRBV27,TRBD2,-,TGTGCCAGCAGTTTGGGGCGGGAGGTGTACGAGCAGTACTTC,CASSLGREVYEQYF
TRBJ1-6,TRBV2,-,few,TGTGCCAGCAGGAGCCTACAGGGTCGGAATTCACCCCTCCACTTT,CASRSLQGRNSPLHF
TRBJ2-1,TRBV5-1,-,-,TGCGCCAGCAGCTTGGAGGCTAGCGAAATTTACAATGGGCAGTTCTTC,CASSLEASEIYNGQFF
TRBJ2-1,TRBV6-5,TRBD2,-,TGTGCCAGCAGTTCCTCGAAGCGGGGGGTAGGTGAGCAGTTCTTC,CASSSSKRGVGEQFF
TRBJ2-7,TRBV7-2,-,-,TGTGCCAGCAGCTTAGCGCAGAACTACGAGCAGTACTTC,CASSLAQNYEQYF